The 25 T cell receptor beta chains presented below share a single source sample, sequenced in a study of CD8 T cells in Susac syndrome. Reverse transcription of about 0.45 to 1 ug RNA was performed with random hexamers. TCRdb reprocessed the immunoSEQ multiplex PCR reads with MiXCR, giving one entry per CDR3 protein. Of about 250,000 distinct CDR3 sequences listed, roughly 95% were seen once; the top ten hold about 0.07%. Sequencing input: CD4+ T cells from PBMCs. All receptors come from a human donor with multiple sclerosis.

The chain is built from TRBV24-1 and TRBJ1-5, with TRBD1 as a possible D gene (6 bases). V gave up 10 bases and J gave up 7 bases, with 16 bases separating them. This CDR3 is 13 amino acids long. From germline, CDR1 is KGHDR and CDR2 SFDVKD. The CDR3 sequence is CATGRGARQPQHF. CDR3 DNA: TGTGCCACTGGGAGGGGGGCTAGGCAGCCCCAGCATTTT.

CDR3 in amino acids: CASILSGYRGASETQYF. CDR3 DNA: TGTGCCAGCATACTTTCTGGGTACAGGGGGGCTTCGGAGACCCAGTACTTC. The chain is built from TRBV6-1 and TRBJ2-5; the match to TRBD1 covers 8 bases. V trimming: 7 bases; J trimming: 5 bases; junction bases outside the gene matches: 18. This CDR3 comprises 17 residues. Germline V gene lookup returns CDR1 MNHNS and CDR2 SASEGT.

The chain carries TRBV19 and TRBJ2-6; perhaps TRBD2 as D (5 bases). Trimming removed 8 bases from V and 0 bases from J, with 11 bases in between. The V gene's germline CDR1 is LNHDA and CDR2 SQIVND (reference sequence). The CDR3 is 15 amino acids. Here the CDR3 DNA reads TGTGCCAGTCGGGTGGCGGGCTCTGGGGCCAACGTCCTGACTTTC. It specifies CASRVAGSGANVLTF.

This rearrangement joins TRBV20-1 to TRBJ1-2; D ambiguous. V was clipped by 2 bases and J by 7 bases, with 14 bases between them. Germline V lookup: CDR1 DFQATT, CDR2 SNEGSKA (reference sequence). This CDR3 spans 13 amino acids. CDR3 nucleotide sequence: TGCAGTGCTAGAAAGGCAGGCAGCGGTGGCTACACCTTC. Its translation: CSARKAGSGGYTF.

The genes are TRBV28 and TRBJ2-6, with D perhaps TRBD1 or TRBD2 (5 bases each). The V gene lost 8 bases and the J gene lost 4 bases, with 24 bases spanning the gap. The CDR3 spans 18 residues. Germline assignment: CDR1 MDHEN and CDR2 SYDVKM. The CDR3 spells CASGPRDLDLRGANVLTF. CDR3 nucleotide sequence: TGTGCCAGCGGCCCCCGGGACCTTGACCTAAGGGGGGCCAACGTCCTGACTTTC.

This rearrangement joins TRBV4-1 to TRBJ2-5; no clear D gene. The CDR3 is 17 amino acids. V shed 4 bases and J shed 4 bases, with 22 bases lying between them. Germline V CDR1 and CDR2: MGHRA, YSYEKL. This chain's CDR3 is CASSPLPAVEVGETQYF. The CDR3 DNA reads as TGCGCCAGCAGCCCCCTGCCGGCAGTCGAAGTGGGAGAGACCCAGTACTTC.

The CDR3 loop reads CASSLSGGGNTGELFF. The CDR3 DNA sequence: TGCGCCAGCAGCTTGTCCGGAGGAGGGAACACCGGGGAGCTGTTTTTT. The chain carries TRBV5-1 and TRBJ2-2, with D perhaps TRBD2 (5 bases). The V end was cut by 1 base, the J end by 1 base, with 11 bases between. CDR3 length: 16 amino acids. The V gene's germline CDR1 is SGHRS and CDR2 YFSETQ.

The rearrangement uses TRBV29-1 and TRBJ2-1; either TRBD1 or TRBD2 may supply D (7 bases each). V was pared by 6 bases and J by 1 base, with 16 bases between. The germline V gene has CDR1 SQVTM and CDR2 ANQGSEA. This CDR3 spans 15 amino acids. CDR3: CSVALRGGSYNEQFF. CDR3 nucleotide sequence: TGCAGCGTGGCCCTCAGGGGGGGTTCCTACAATGAGCAGTTCTTC.

V usage is TRBV4-2 and J usage is TRBJ2-3, with D hard to call. Germline CDR1 reads LGHNA; CDR2 reads YNFKEQ. The CDR3 is made up of 14 amino acids. V gave up 0 bases and J gave up 1 base, with 5 bases separating them. In DNA form, the CDR3 reads TGTGCCAGCAGCCAAGAGATGGGCACAGATACGCAGTATTTT. Translation: CASSQEMGTDTQYF.

The chain carries TRBV18 and TRBJ1-2, with TRBD1 matching over 9 bases. Germline CDR1 is KGHSH and CDR2 is LQKENI. The V segment lost 2 bases and the J segment 1 base; nucleotides outside the gene matches: 5. The CDR3 loop spans 16 amino acids. CDR3 sequence reads: CASSPSSDRGNYGYTF. The CDR3 DNA reads TGTGCCAGCTCACCATCCTCGGACAGGGGTAACTATGGCTACACCTTC.

This chain uses TRBV5-6 with TRBJ1-2; 7 bases map to TRBD1. Germline values: CDR1 SGHDT, CDR2 YYEEEE. Losses at the gene ends were 4 bases for V and 8 bases for J; bases not matched to a gene: 5. This CDR3 is built from 12 residues. For the CDR3, the DNA is TGTGCCAGCAGCCGGACAGGCCGCGGCTACACCTTC. Residues: CASSRTGRGYTF.

The rearrangement links TRBV7-9 to TRBJ1-4; D is perhaps TRBD1 (6 bases). With 4 bases removed from V and 8 bases from J, the gap between germline ends came to 17 bases. The CDR3 has 15 amino acids. CDR1 and CDR2 from the germline V gene are SEHNR and FQNEAQ (reference sequence). This chain's CDR3 is CASSYGTGSGEKLFF. DNA for the CDR3: TGTGCCAGCAGCTATGGAACAGGGTCGGGCGAAAAACTGTTTTTT.

This chain connects TRBV7-2 to TRBJ2-5; a weak D match, TRBD1 (6 bases). With 5 bases removed from V and 3 bases from J, the gap between germline ends came to 13 bases. The CDR3 length is 14 residues. Germline values: CDR1 SGHTA, CDR2 FQGNSA. CDR3 coding DNA: TGTGCCAGCAGCGCGGCGGCAGGGGAAGAGACCCAGTACTTC. This translates into CASSAAAGEETQYF.

A few counts support this clonotype. J is TRBJ2-5 and V is TRBV20-1; a possible D gene is TRBD2 (5 bases). Germline loops: CDR1 DFQATT, CDR2 SNEGSKA (reference sequence). Trimming took 3 bases from V and 5 from J, leaving 16 bases between them. This CDR3 spans 14 amino acids. The CDR3 loop is CSASYPGLLETQYF. The CDR3 coding sequence is TGCAGTGCTAGTTATCCGGGATTATTGGAGACCCAGTACTTC.

This chain uses TRBV20-1 with TRBJ2-5; D perhaps matches TRBD2 (7 bases). V shed 0 bases and J shed 5 bases, with 16 bases lying between them. The CDR3 has 15 amino acids. CDR1 and CDR2 (germline): DFQATT, SNEGSKA (reference sequence). The CDR3 nucleotides are TGCAGTGCTAGAGATCCCGGGGGGCTTGGGGAGACCCAGTACTTC. Translated: CSARDPGGLGETQYF.

The rearrangement links TRBV7-9 to TRBJ1-2; D gene unclear. Trimming shortened V by 5 bases and J by 8 bases, and 21 bases separated the two germline ends. The germline V gene encodes CDR1 SEHNR and CDR2 FQNEAQ (reference sequence). This CDR3 is 15 amino acids long. CDR3 amino acids: CASSQSLIPSRGYTF. CDR3 nucleotides: TGTGCCAGCAGCCAGAGCCTTATACCCAGCAGGGGCTACACCTTC.

V is TRBV2 and J is TRBJ2-7, with D maybe TRBD2 (6 bases). CDR3 size: 15 residues. V was trimmed by 1 base and J by 0 bases, leaving 10 bases between them. The germline V gene has CDR1 SNHLY and CDR2 FYNNEI. This CDR3 is CASSEVAVSSYEQYV. DNA of the CDR3: TGTGCCAGCAGTGAAGTAGCGGTGAGCTCCTACGAGCAGTACGTC.

This sequence joins TRBV7-2 and TRBJ2-5; 8 bases align to TRBD2. Per germline, CDR1 SGHTA and CDR2 FQGNSA. Trimming at V came to 5 bases and at J to 3 bases, leaving 8 bases not matched to a gene. The CDR3 has 15 residues. CDR3 loop: CASSPRAGGEETQYF. The CDR3 coding sequence is TGTGCCAGCAGCCCGAGGGCGGGAGGAGAAGAGACCCAGTACTTC.

The chain uses TRBV19 and TRBJ1-5, with no clear D. The CDR3 consists of 16 residues. V lost 3 bases and J 0 bases, leaving 12 bases between the germline ends. The germline gives CDR1 LNHDA, CDR2 SQIVND (reference sequence). CDR3 coding DNA: TGTGCCAGTAGTATGACACTGACGTATAGCAATCAGCCCCAGCATTTT. Protein: CASSMTLTYSNQPQHF.

This clonotype was observed a single time. The rearrangement joins TRBV18 to TRBJ2-1, with 12 bases fitting TRBD2. Germline CDR1 and CDR2: KGHSH and LQKENI. Losses at the gene ends were 5 bases for V and 8 bases for J; bases not matched to a gene: 10. CDR3 length equals 16 residues. The CDR3 is CASSETETSGSDEQFF. The CDR3 DNA reads TGTGCCAGCTCAGAAACTGAGACTAGCGGGAGTGATGAGCAGTTCTTC.

The chain is built from TRBV30 and TRBJ1-1, with D tentatively TRBD1 (6 bases). V shed 3 bases and J shed 3 bases, with 11 bases lying between them. Germline CDR1 is GTSNPN and CDR2 is SVGIG (reference sequence). The CDR3 consists of 13 residues. The CDR3 reads CAWSLRQDTEAFF. CDR3 nucleotide sequence: TGTGCCTGGAGCCTTAGACAGGACACTGAAGCTTTCTTT.

The J gene is TRBJ1-2, the V gene TRBV19; D might be TRBD1 (5 bases). The germline CDR1 and CDR2 sequences are LNHDA and SQIVND (reference sequence). CDR3 length equals 11 residues. Trimming stripped 5 bases from V and 7 bases from J, with 8 bases between. For the CDR3, the DNA is TGTGCCAGTAGTCAGGGCATTGGCTACACCTTC. Translating gives CASSQGIGYTF.

The chain uses TRBV30 and TRBJ1-6; TRBD1 matches at 10 bases. Germline V lookup: CDR1 GTSNPN, CDR2 SVGIG (reference sequence). V lost 0 bases, J lost 7 bases, and 3 bases stayed unmatched. This CDR3 contains 15 residues. CDR3 in DNA: TGTGCCTGGAGTGTAGGACAGGGGGGAAATTCACCCCTCCACTTT. Translation gives CAWSVGQGGNSPLHF. Combining the CDR3 with reference TRBV30 and TRBJ1-6 gives the whole variable domain SQTIHQWPATLVQPVGSPLSLECTVEGTSNPNLYWYRQAAGRGLQLLFYSVGIGQISSEVPQNLSASRPQDRQFILSSKKLLLSDSGFYLCAWSVGQGGNSPLHFGNGTRLTVT.

The chain has TRBV9 and TRBJ2-3, with TRBD2 matching 15 bases. Germline V gene sequence: CDR1 SGDLS, CDR2 YYNGEE. Germline trimming cut 2 bases from V and 0 bases from J; bases unmatched to any gene: 4. The CDR3 is 18 residues long. CDR3 sequence: CASSVGTSGGRSTDTQYF. The CDR3 region has the DNA TGTGCCAGCAGCGTGGGGACTAGCGGGGGGCGTAGCACAGATACGCAGTATTTT.

The rearrangement joins TRBV28 to TRBJ2-1; 7 bases match TRBD2. V shed 3 bases and J 7 bases; nucleotides not matched to a gene: 9. There are 15 residues in the CDR3. CDR1 MDHEN and CDR2 SYDVKM come from the germline V gene. For the CDR3, the DNA is TGTGCCAGCAGTTTGACGGGGGGTCTGGCGAATGAGCAGTTCTTC. Translated, it gives CASSLTGGLANEQFF.